A selection of T cell receptor beta chains follows, all from one sample in a study of T-cell memory formation after mild COVID-19. MiXCR, run by TCRdb on the 5' RACE reads, gives a single entry per CDR3 protein. The data show 200,000 or so distinct CDR3 sequences, with under 20% seen just once and 2% to 2.5% held by the top ten. The sample comprised PBMCs or a T cell subset sorted from them (not recorded which). The source of these receptors is an adult woman who had mild COVID-19 (a few samples of this study predate the infection). Cell type and time point are not known. CDR3s leave out the opening cysteine and the closing phenylalanine or tryptophan. Some rows have no size entry. The others give once, few or many, or a class for an expanded clone.

clone size | J gene | V gene | CDR3 protein
many | TRBJ2-7 | TRBV20-1 | SASGTSNYEQY
. | TRBJ1-4 | TRBV4-3 | ASSLGGGAGGEKLF
few | TRBJ1-2 | TRBV5-1 | ASRGEVNYGYT
. | TRBJ1-2 | TRBV20-1 | SAEGSQGYYGYT
. | TRBJ1-2 | TRBV3-1 | ASSQTGEHGYT
. | TRBJ2-5 | TRBV5-6 | ASSLSVGVRSGRETQY
few | TRBJ2-1 | TRBV7-9 | ASSLQERVAEQF
. | TRBJ1-1 | TRBV18 | ASSHALNTEAF
. | TRBJ1-3 | TRBV7-2 | ASSPRTASGNTIY
few | TRBJ2-5 | TRBV5-6 | ASSLMGPQETQY
many | TRBJ1-5 | TRBV5-8 | ASSLDRDQPQH
. | TRBJ1-4 | TRBV7-9 | ASSYGQEKEKLF
. | TRBJ1-1 | TRBV19 | ATRGEVMNTEAF
. | TRBJ1-1 | TRBV5-1 | ASSPEQGSKGTEAF
. | TRBJ2-1 | TRBV7-2 | ASSPDGLAGSYEQF
few | TRBJ2-3 | TRBV5-1 | ASSFGSGGADTQY
. | TRBJ2-7 | TRBV10-3 | AITLGGGYEQY
few | TRBJ2-1 | TRBV24-1 | ATSDLSSGPYNEQF
many | TRBJ2-3 | TRBV5-1 | ASSFPGGVTDTQY
. | TRBJ2-1 | TRBV6-5 | ASSYLGGSPHNEQF
many | TRBJ2-7 | TRBV7-2 | ASSSRAGRYEQY
few | TRBJ2-1 | TRBV3-1 | ASSLRTGHEQF
few | TRBJ2-3 | TRBV5-1 | ASSDGTGGSDTQY
. | TRBJ1-4 | TRBV12-3/TRBV12-4 | AIQKGRTNEKLF
. | TRBJ1-6 | TRBV5-4 | ASSLDPGVKPLH
. | TRBJ2-5 | TRBV20-1 | SARELAGGQVKETQY
few | TRBJ2-3 | TRBV5-5 | ASSLRGSGESTDTQY
. | TRBJ2-3 | TRBV5-4 | ASRLGGGDTDTQY
. | TRBJ2-1 | TRBV7-2 | ASRSIQLNNEQF
. | TRBJ1-1 | TRBV20-1 | SARQGDPEAF
. | TRBJ2-6 | TRBV12-3/TRBV12-4 | ASKDRTPGTNVLT
. | TRBJ2-7 | TRBV6-1 | ASSEFRGTYEQY
many | TRBJ2-2 | TRBV5-1 | ASSWTGGSTGELF
. | TRBJ2-3 | TRBV12-5 | ASGLTLPPSQY
. | TRBJ2-1 | TRBV7-6 | ASSSLLRDLDNEQF
few | TRBJ1-3 | TRBV29-1 | SVDGQGTGNTIY
. | TRBJ1-5 | TRBV12-3/TRBV12-4 | ASSGGGQPQH
few | TRBJ1-2 | TRBV7-2 | ASSQLSGGYT
. | TRBJ2-3 | TRBV7-2 | ASSLGGTHYTDTQY
few | TRBJ2-7 | TRBV18 | ASSPIQDNHEQY
. | TRBJ2-3 | TRBV4-1 | ASSHLGKSASTDTQY
few | TRBJ2-2 | TRBV12-3/TRBV12-4 | ASSLEGAGTGELF
few | TRBJ1-5 | TRBV20-1 | SATRLQPQH
. | TRBJ2-3 | TRBV6-5 | ASTRTTSSTDTQY
. | TRBJ1-2 | TRBV5-5 | ASSKGQGVTLGYGYT
many | TRBJ2-5 | TRBV6-5 | ASSYSRVETQY
. | TRBJ1-1 | TRBV12-3/TRBV12-4 | ASSLLFGRLRGDTEAF
. | TRBJ1-2 | TRBV3-1 | ASSQAARYGYT
few | TRBJ1-1 | TRBV9 | ASSAVESVTEAF
. | TRBJ2-7 | TRBV29-1 | SVGGRNEREQY
few | TRBJ2-1 | TRBV6-2/TRBV6-3 | ASNERRANEQF
. | TRBJ2-1 | TRBV12-3/TRBV12-4 | ASSSRTSEHSYNEQF
few | TRBJ2-1 | TRBV12-3/TRBV12-4 | ASSPGTSAQYEQF
. | TRBJ1-2 | TRBV15 | ATSRKAAGPYGYT
. | TRBJ2-7 | TRBV9 | ASSGRPDKFEGYEQY
. | TRBJ2-1 | TRBV20-1 | SARAGTSGSSYNEQF
. | TRBJ2-1 | TRBV12-3/TRBV12-4 | ASSLRLSSYNEQF
many | TRBJ2-1 | TRBV7-2 | ASRGLALSDEQF
few | TRBJ2-7 | TRBV20-1 | SAKRATFGQY